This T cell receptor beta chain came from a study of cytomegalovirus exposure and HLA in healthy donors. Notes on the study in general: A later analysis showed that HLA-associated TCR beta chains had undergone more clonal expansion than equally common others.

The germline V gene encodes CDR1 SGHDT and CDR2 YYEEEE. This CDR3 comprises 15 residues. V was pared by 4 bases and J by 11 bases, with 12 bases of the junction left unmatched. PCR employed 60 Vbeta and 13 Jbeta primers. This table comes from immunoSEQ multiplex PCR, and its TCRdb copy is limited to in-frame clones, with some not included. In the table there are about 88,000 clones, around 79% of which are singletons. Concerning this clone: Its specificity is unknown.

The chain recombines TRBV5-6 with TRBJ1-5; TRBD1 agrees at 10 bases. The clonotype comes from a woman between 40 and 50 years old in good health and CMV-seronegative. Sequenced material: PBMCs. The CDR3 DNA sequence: TGTGCCAGCAGCATACGGGACAGGGGCGTAGGGACCCAGCATTTT. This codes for CASSIRDRGVGTQHF.